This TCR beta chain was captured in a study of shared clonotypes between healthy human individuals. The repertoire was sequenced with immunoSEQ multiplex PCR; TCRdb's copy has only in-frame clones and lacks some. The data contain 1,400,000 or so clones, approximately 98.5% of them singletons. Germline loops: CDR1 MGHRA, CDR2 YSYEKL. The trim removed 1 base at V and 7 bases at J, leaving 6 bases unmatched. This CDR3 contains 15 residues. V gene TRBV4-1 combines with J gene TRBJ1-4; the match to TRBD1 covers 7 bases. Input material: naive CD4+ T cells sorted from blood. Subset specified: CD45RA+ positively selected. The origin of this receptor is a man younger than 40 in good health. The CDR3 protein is CASSQVDRVGEKLFF. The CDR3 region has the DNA TGCGCCAGCAGCCAAGTAGACAGGGTCGGTGAAAAACTGTTTTTT.